These 23 T cell receptor beta chains came from one sample sequenced in a study of T-cell reconstitution after alpha-beta-depleted transplantation in children. Using unique molecular identifiers, the investigators prepared the TCRbeta library. TCRdb re-analysed the PCR reads in MiXCR, keeping a single row per CDR3 protein. The sample carries 55,000 to 90,000 distinct CDR3 sequences, just under 5% recorded once. The sequencing used PBMCs, mostly from graft donor cells, collected 180 days after TCRalphabeta/CD19-depleted stem cell transplant. These receptors originate from a boy in the first two years of life who had a stem cell transplant for acute myeloid leukemia, so the T cells may come from the graft donor.

This clonotype was seen repeatedly, ten times or more. V usage is TRBV20-1 and J usage is TRBJ2-5; 11 positions agree with TRBD2. Looked up from germline, CDR1 is DFQATT and CDR2 is SNEGSKA (reference sequence). The J segment lost 1 base and the V segment lost 7 bases, leaving 5 bases of the junction unmatched. The length of the CDR3 is 14 residues. The CDR3 is CSVQTSGAQETQYF. CDR3 DNA sequence: TGCAGTGTGCAGACTAGCGGGGCCCAAGAGACCCAGTACTTC.

This clonotype was observed many times. The CDR3 sequence is CASRADGTSYNEQFF. The CDR3 region has the DNA TGTGCCAGCAGAGCGGACGGGACCTCCTACAATGAGCAGTTCTTC. The chain couples TRBV12-3 or TRBV12-4 to TRBJ2-1; D is tentatively TRBD1 or TRBD2 (5 bases each). V lost 6 bases, J lost 0 bases, and 12 bases lay in between. The CDR3 has 15 amino acids.

This clonotype was counted ten times or more. The CDR3 DNA reads as TGCGCCAGCAGCCAAGACGGGGGGGCTTTAGAGACCCAGTACTTC. Translating it yields CASSQDGGALETQYF. V is TRBV4-3 and J is TRBJ2-5; 8 bases are a match to TRBD2. V dropped 0 bases and J dropped 4; count of bases not matched to a gene: 4. CDR3 length equals 15 residues. Germline V gene sequence: CDR1 LGHNA, CDR2 YSLEER.

This clonotype occurred many times. J is TRBJ2-7 and V is TRBV6-5, with 9 nucleotides matching TRBD1. The germline CDR1 and CDR2 sequences are MNHEY and SVGAGI. V lost 6 bases to trimming and J lost 8 bases; unmatched junction nucleotides: 5. The CDR3 is 12 residues long. The CDR3 nucleotides read TGTGCCAGCAGCCTTGGACAGGGGAAGCAGTACTTC. Translating it yields CASSLGQGKQYF.

This clonotype was seen repeatedly, ten times or more. V is TRBV12-3 or TRBV12-4 and J is TRBJ1-5; possibly TRBD1 for D (6 bases). V was shortened by 6 bases and J by 5 bases, with 14 bases between the two germline ends. CDR3 length: 14 amino acids. The CDR3 reads CASSLFSGDQPQHF. CDR3 in DNA: TGTGCCAGCAGCCTATTCTCAGGGGATCAGCCCCAGCATTTT.

This clonotype has ten or more counts. The chain links TRBV20-1 to TRBJ2-5, with TRBD2 matching 9 bases. The V gene's germline CDR1 is DFQATT and CDR2 SNEGSKA (reference sequence). This CDR3 has 15 amino acids. Losses at the gene ends were 0 bases for V and 7 bases for J; bases not matched to a gene: 9. Written as DNA, the CDR3 is TGCAGTGCTAGAGACGGGACTAGCTTATCAGGGACCCAGTACTTC. It specifies CSARDGTSLSGTQYF.

This clonotype was recorded many times. The CDR3 sequence: CSASRDSIQETQYF. The CDR3 coding sequence is TGCAGTGCTAGCAGGGACTCGATCCAAGAGACCCAGTACTTC. This chain connects TRBV20-1 to TRBJ2-5; possible D gene TRBD2, 6 bases. CDR3 length equals 14 residues. V was clipped by 3 bases and J by 1 base, with 12 bases between them. Germline CDR1 is DFQATT and CDR2 is SNEGSKA (reference sequence).

The chain joins TRBV10-3 to TRBJ2-5, with 10 bases aligning to TRBD2. The V gene end was trimmed by 2 bases and the J gene end by 1 base; junction bases not matched to a gene: 10. There are 18 residues in the CDR3. Germline values: CDR1 ENHRY, CDR2 SYGVKD. This CDR3 is CAISEEVAGGLLQETQYF. The CDR3, as DNA: TGTGCCATCAGTGAGGAGGTAGCGGGGGGACTTCTCCAAGAGACCCAGTACTTC.

Many counts were recorded for this clonotype. The chain is built from TRBV20-1 and TRBJ2-3; no reliable D call. Per germline, CDR1 DFQATT and CDR2 SNEGSKA (reference sequence). The V gene lost 0 bases and the J gene lost 3 bases, with 16 bases spanning the gap. This CDR3 spans 16 amino acids. CDR3 sequence (DNA): TGCAGTGCTAGAGATCGGAAGGCCCTCTATACAGATACGCAGTATTTT. Translation gives CSARDRKALYTDTQYF.

Comments on this clonotype: A much larger clone is a single base away; this may be a read error. The V gene is TRBV12-3 or TRBV12-4, the J gene TRBJ2-5; 16 bases map to TRBD2. The CDR3 is 19 residues long. The CDR3 reads CACSRGLAGGPSYKETQYF. Here the CDR3 DNA reads TGTGCCTGCAGTCGGGGACTAGCGGGGGGGCCTAGTTATAAAGAGACCCAGTACTTC.

Many counts were recorded for this clonotype. The chain recombines TRBV11-2 with TRBJ2-5; weak D call: TRBD1 (6 bases). Trimming cost V 5 bases and J 4 bases, with 11 bases left between them. In germline, CDR1 is SGHAT, CDR2 FQNNGV. CDR3 length equals 13 residues. The DNA for the CDR3 is TGTGCCAGCAGCGCCGTAGGGGGAGAGACCCAGTACTTC. Protein sequence: CASSAVGGETQYF. Full variable domain (rest looked up from reference TRBV11-2 and TRBJ2-5): EAGVAQSPRYKIIEKRQSVAFWCNPISGHATLYWYQQILGQGPKLLIQFQNNGVVDDSQLPKDRFSAERLKGVDSTLKIQPAKLEDSAVYLCASSAVGGETQYFGPGTRLLVL.

Only a few counts were recorded for this clonotype. The V and J genes are TRBV5-1 and TRBJ1-2; weak D call: TRBD1 (6 bases). The V end lost 4 bases, the J end lost 3 bases, and 10 bases lay between the germline ends. The V gene's germline CDR1 is SGHRS and CDR2 YFSETQ. This CDR3 spans 13 amino acids. The CDR3 nucleotides are TGCGCCAGCAGCCTGAGGGGGGACTATGGCTACACCTTC. Protein product: CASSLRGDYGYTF.

To note about this clonotype: Its ends do not fully match the called genes, so a read error is possible. The V and J genes are TRBV10-2 and TRBJ1-3; no reliable D call. The germline V gene has CDR1 WSHSY and CDR2 SAAADI. The CDR3 totals 13 residues. This CDR3 is CARSEGWGNTIYF. DNA for the CDR3: TGCGCCCGCAGTGAAGGGTGGGGAAACACCATATATTTT.

In this sample, this clonotype turned up many times. The chain uses TRBV12-3 or TRBV12-4 and TRBJ2-1; no firm D call. Trimming took 2 bases from V and 3 from J, leaving 11 bases between them. There are 15 residues in the CDR3. Here the CDR3 reads CASSLWRSSYNEQFF. CDR3 nucleotides: TGTGCCAGCAGTTTATGGCGGTCTAGCTACAATGAGCAGTTCTTC.

This clonotype was picked up many times. The chain recombines TRBV7-6 with TRBJ2-3; D call uncertain. Trimming stripped 5 bases from V and 8 bases from J, with 14 bases between. This CDR3 comprises 13 residues. The germline V gene has CDR1 SGHVS and CDR2 FNYEAQ. The CDR3 bases are TGTGCCAGCAGCCCCATTCCCGGCGGTACGCAGTATTTT. Protein: CASSPIPGGTQYF.

This clonotype was recorded at least ten times. The chain uses TRBV7-2 and TRBJ1-1; D is undetermined. Trimming shortened V by 1 base and J by 6 bases, and 9 bases separated the two germline ends. The CDR3 is 13 amino acids. Looked up from germline, CDR1 is SGHTA and CDR2 is FQGNSA. Here the CDR3 DNA reads TGTGCCAGCAGCTTAGGGGGAGAGGCTGAAGCTTTCTTT. It specifies CASSLGGEAEAFF. Variable domain in full (rest from reference TRBV7-2 and TRBJ1-1): GAGVSQSPSNKVTEKGKDVELRCDPISGHTALYWYRQSLGQGLEFLIYFQGNSAPDKSGLPSDRFSAERTGGSVSTLTIQRTQQEDSAVYLCASSLGGEAEAFFGQGTRLTVV.

This chain connects TRBV19 to TRBJ2-2, with 9 bases fitting TRBD1. The V gene end was trimmed by 4 bases and the J gene end by 5 bases; junction bases not matched to a gene: 8. The CDR3 is made up of 16 amino acids. Germline values: CDR1 LNHDA, CDR2 SQIVND (reference sequence). The CDR3 region has the DNA TGTGCCAGTAGTACTCGGACAGGGGAGAGGACCGGGGAGCTGTTTTTT. As protein: CASSTRTGERTGELFF. Complete variable domain (other parts from reference TRBV19 and TRBJ2-2): DGGITQSPKYLFRKEGQNVTLSCEQNLNHDAMYWYRQDPGQGLRLIYYSQIVNDFQKGDIAEGYSVSREKKESFPLTVTSAQKNPTAFYLCASSTRTGERTGELFFGEGSRLTVL.

This clonotype was recorded many times. The genes are TRBV23-1 and TRBJ1-5; D unclear. TRBV23-1 is given ORF status, its function remaining uncertain. This CDR3 has 16 residues. The V end was cut by 10 bases, the J end by 0 bases, with 19 bases between. CDR3 sequence reads: CAKCRGSFYSNQPQHF. Here the CDR3 DNA reads TGCGCCAAGTGTAGAGGCAGCTTCTATAGCAATCAGCCCCAGCATTTT.

This clonotype was seen at least ten times. The rearrangement uses TRBV4-3 and TRBJ1-3; D possibly corresponds to TRBD1 (6 bases). This CDR3 region has 17 residues. Germline V gene sequence: CDR1 LGHNA, CDR2 YSLEER. V lost 0 bases to trimming and J lost 4 bases, with 16 bases between them. The CDR3: CASSQDRRGRLGNTIYF. The CDR3 nucleotides read TGCGCCAGCAGCCAAGATCGGCGGGGGCGTCTAGGAAACACCATATATTTT.

At least ten counts were recorded for this clonotype. The genes are TRBV5-1 and TRBJ2-1; no definite D call. Germline loops: CDR1 SGHRS, CDR2 YFSETQ. This CDR3 is 15 amino acids long. Trimming removed 4 bases at V and 2 bases at J, with 13 bases between. This chain's CDR3 is CASSLPSGAYNEQFF. The DNA for the CDR3 is TGCGCCAGCAGCCTTCCCAGTGGGGCCTACAATGAGCAGTTCTTC.

This clonotype was picked up many times. CDR3 in DNA: TGCGCCAGCAGCTTCGATCCAGGGATGCGTGGCTACACCTTC. Translated, it gives CASSFDPGMRGYTF. The gene calls are TRBV5-1 and TRBJ1-2; D perhaps matches TRBD1 (5 bases). The CDR3 length is 14 residues. Germline CDR1 is SGHRS and CDR2 is YFSETQ. Deletions cut 2 bases from V and 7 bases from J, with 15 bases between.

This clonotype was found many times. This chain links TRBV30 with TRBJ1-1, with D maybe TRBD1 (5 bases). CDR3 length equals 13 residues. Germline V lookup: CDR1 GTSNPN, CDR2 SVGIG (reference sequence). Trimming removed 4 bases at V and 5 bases at J, with 14 bases between. The CDR3 DNA sequence: TGTGCCTGGATGCGGGGTCGGGGGACTGAAGCTTTCTTT. The encoded protein is CAWMRGRGTEAFF. The variable domain in full, completed from reference TRBV30 and TRBJ1-1, reads SQTIHQWPATLVQPVGSPLSLECTVEGTSNPNLYWYRQAAGRGLQLLFYSVGIGQISSEVPQNLSASRPQDRQFILSSKKLLLSDSGFYLCAWMRGRGTEAFFGQGTRLTVV.

This clonotype was seen many times. The chain couples TRBV7-9 to TRBJ2-6; TRBD1 aligns across 7 bases. V lost 4 bases, J lost 2 bases, and 5 bases stayed unmatched. CDR1 and CDR2 from the germline V gene are SEHNR and FQNEAQ (reference sequence). CDR3 length: 16 residues. CDR3 in amino acids: CASSSDRVAGANVLTF. Here the CDR3 DNA reads TGTGCCAGCAGCTCAGACAGGGTGGCTGGGGCCAACGTCCTGACTTTC. Using reference TRBV7-9 and TRBJ2-6 for the parts outside the CDR3, the full variable domain is DTGVSQNPRHKITKRGQNVTFRCDPISEHNRLYWYRQTLGQGPEFLTYFQNEAQLEKSRLLSDRFSAERPKGSFSTLEIQRTEQGDSAMYLCASSSDRVAGANVLTFGAGSRLTVL.